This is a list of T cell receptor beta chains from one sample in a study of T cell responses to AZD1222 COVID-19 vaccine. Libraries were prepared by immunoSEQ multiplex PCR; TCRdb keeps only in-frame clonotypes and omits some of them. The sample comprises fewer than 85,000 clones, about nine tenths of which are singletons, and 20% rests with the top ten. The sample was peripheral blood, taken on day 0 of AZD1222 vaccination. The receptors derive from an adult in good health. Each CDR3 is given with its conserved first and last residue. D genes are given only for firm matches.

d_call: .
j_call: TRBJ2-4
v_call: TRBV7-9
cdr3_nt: TGTGCCAGCAGCTTAGGGAGGGTAGCCAAAAACATTCAGTACTTC
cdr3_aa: CASSLGRVAKNIQYF

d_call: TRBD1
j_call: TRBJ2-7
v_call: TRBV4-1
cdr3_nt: TGCGCCAGCAGCCCCGCGGACAGGGGGATAATCTACGAGCAGTACTTC
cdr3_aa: CASSPADRGIIYEQYF

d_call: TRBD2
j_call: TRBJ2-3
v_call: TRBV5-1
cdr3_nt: TGCGCCAGCAGCTTGGGGCTAGCGGCCACAGATACGCAGTATTTT
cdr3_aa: CASSLGLAATDTQYF

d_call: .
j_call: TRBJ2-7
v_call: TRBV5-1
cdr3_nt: TGCGCCAGCAGCGAGAACTACGAGCAGTACTTC
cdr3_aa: CASSENYEQYF

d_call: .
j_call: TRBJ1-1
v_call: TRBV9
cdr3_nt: TGTGCCAGCAGCGTAGATTGGGGGGACACTGAAGCTTTCTTT
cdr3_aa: CASSVDWGDTEAFF

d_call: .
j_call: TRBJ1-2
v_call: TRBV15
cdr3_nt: TGTGCCACCAGCAGGTACCCACCCAGGGAGGGCGGACCTAACTATGGCTACACCTTC
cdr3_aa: CATSRYPPREGGPNYGYTF

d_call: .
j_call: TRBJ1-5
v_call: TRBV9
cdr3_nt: TGTGCCAGCAGCTCAAACCCGGGCAGGGTCCAGCATTTT
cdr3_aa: CASSSNPGRVQHF

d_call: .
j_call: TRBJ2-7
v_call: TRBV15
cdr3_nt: TGTGCCACCAGCAACGGGGACTCGGTCGGCGAGCAGTACTTC
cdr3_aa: CATSNGDSVGEQYF

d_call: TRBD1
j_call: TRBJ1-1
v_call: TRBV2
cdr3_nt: TGTGCCAGCAGGACAGGGGATGAAGCTTTCTTT
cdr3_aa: CASRTGDEAFF

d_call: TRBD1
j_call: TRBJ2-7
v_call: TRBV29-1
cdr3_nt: TGCAGCGTTGTATGGCAGGGGGCCTACGAGCAGTACTTC
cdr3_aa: CSVVWQGAYEQYF

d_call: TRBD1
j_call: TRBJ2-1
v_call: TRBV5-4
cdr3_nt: TGTGCCAGCAGCACGCGGAGGGACAGGGGCTACAATGAGCAGTTCTTC
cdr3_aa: CASSTRRDRGYNEQFF

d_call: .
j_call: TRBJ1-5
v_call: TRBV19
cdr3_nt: TGTGCCAGTAGTATTGGGAGGGAGCCCAATCAGCCCCAGCATTTT
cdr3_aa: CASSIGREPNQPQHF

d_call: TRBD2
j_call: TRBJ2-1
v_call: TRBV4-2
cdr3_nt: TGTGCCAGCAGCCTGACTAGCGGGGGGTACAATGAGCAGTTCTTC
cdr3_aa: CASSLTSGGYNEQFF

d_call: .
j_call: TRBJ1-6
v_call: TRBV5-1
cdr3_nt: TGCGCCAGCAGCTTGGCTGGGATTTCACCCCTCCACTTT
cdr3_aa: CASSLAGISPLHF

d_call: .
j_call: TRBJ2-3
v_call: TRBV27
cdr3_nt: TGTGCCAGCAGAACGGGACGGACCACAGATACGCAGTATTTT
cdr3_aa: CASRTGRTTDTQYF

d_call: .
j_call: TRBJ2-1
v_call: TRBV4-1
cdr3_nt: TGCGCCAGCAGCCACCCGACTAGAGGGGTCAACAATGAGCAGTTCTTC
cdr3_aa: CASSHPTRGVNNEQFF